This T cell receptor beta chain emerged from a study of shared clonotypes between healthy human individuals. Study summary: Per donor, CD8 memory used one plate, CD8 naive used two, CD4 memory used three and CD4 naive used three.

Samples underwent the assay at deep level. Replicate PCRs run on sorted subsets employed approximately 0.2 ug DNA, around 31,000 T cell genomes. Clones were sequenced by immunoSEQ multiplex PCR, and TCRdb holds only the in-frame ones, with some missing. The sample yields about 820,000 clones, nearly 95% seen once. Comment on this clone: Its antigen is still unknown. Other DNA sequences in this specimen translate into the identical CDR3.

The CDR3 is 15 amino acids. Germline values: CDR1 MNHEY, CDR2 SVGAGI. Losses at the gene ends were 3 bases for V and 6 bases for J; bases not matched to a gene: 7. Study findings and constraints: Of the naive CD4 clonotypes, around 4.7% were shared across several donors.

Naive-designated CD8 cells lacked CD45RO, were positively enriched for CCR7, and omitted terminally differentiated effector memory CD45RA+ cells. V is TRBV6-5 and J is TRBJ2-1; 8 bases match TRBD2. The sample was naive CD8+ T cells sorted from blood. This clonotype originated in a man younger than 40 in good health. CDR3 protein: CASSYSSGSGNEQFF. CDR3 DNA: TGTGCCAGCAGTTATTCCAGCGGGAGTGGCAATGAGCAGTTCTTC.